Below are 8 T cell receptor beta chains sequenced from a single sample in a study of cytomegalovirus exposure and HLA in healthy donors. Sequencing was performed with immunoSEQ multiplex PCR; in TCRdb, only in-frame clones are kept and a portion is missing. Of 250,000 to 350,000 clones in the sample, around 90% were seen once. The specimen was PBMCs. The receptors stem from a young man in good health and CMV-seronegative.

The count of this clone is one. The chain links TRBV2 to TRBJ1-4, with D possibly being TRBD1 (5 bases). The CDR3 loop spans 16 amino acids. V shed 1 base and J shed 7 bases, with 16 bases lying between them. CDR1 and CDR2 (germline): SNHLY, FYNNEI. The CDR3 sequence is CASSEGFRVQGEKLFF. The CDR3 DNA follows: TGTGCCAGCAGTGAAGGTTTCAGGGTTCAGGGTGAAAAACTGTTTTTT.

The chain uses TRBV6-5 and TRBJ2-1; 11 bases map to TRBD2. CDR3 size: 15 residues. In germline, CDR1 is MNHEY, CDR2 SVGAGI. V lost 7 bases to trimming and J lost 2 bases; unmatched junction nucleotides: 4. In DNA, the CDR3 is TGTGCCAGCACCCGACTAGCGGGGACCTACAATGAGCAGTTCTTC. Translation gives CASTRLAGTYNEQFF.

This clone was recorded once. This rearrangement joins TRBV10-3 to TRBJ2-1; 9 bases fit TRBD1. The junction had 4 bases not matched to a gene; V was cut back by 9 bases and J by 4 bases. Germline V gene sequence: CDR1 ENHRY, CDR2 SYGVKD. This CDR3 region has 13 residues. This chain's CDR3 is CAMGTGQYNEQFF. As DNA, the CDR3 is TGTGCCATGGGGACAGGGCAATACAATGAGCAGTTCTTC.

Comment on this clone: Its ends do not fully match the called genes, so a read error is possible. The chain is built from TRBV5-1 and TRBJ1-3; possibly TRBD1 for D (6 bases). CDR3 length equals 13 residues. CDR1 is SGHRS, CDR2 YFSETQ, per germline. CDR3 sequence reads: CASSQTGGDTIYF. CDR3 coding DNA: TGCGCCAGCAGCCAGACAGGTGGAGACACCATATATTTT.

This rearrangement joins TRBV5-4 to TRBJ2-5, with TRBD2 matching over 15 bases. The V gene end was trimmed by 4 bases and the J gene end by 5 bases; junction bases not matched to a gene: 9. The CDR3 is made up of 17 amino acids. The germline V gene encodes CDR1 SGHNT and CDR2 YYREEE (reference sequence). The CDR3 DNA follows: TGTGCCAGCAGCAGTGGACTAGCGGGGGGGCCGAGGGAGACCCAGTACTTC. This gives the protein CASSSGLAGGPRETQYF. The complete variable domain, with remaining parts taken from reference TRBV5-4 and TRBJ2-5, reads ETGVTQSPTHLIKTRGQQVTLRCSSQSGHNTVSWYQQALGQGPQFIFQYYREEENGRGNFPPRFSGLQFPNYSSELNVNALELDDSALYLCASSSGLAGGPRETQYFGPGTRLLVL.

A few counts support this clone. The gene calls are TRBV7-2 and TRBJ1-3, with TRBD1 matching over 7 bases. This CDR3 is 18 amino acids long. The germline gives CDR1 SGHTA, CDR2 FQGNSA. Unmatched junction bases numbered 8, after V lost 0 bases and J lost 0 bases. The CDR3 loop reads CASSLAGRGRLSGNTIYF. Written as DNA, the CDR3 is TGTGCCAGCAGCTTAGCAGGCAGGGGGAGACTCTCTGGAAACACCATATATTTT.

DNA of the CDR3: TGTGCCAGCAGCTCGGGGACAGTCAATGAGCAGTTCTTC. Translated, it gives CASSSGTVNEQFF. The chain uses TRBV11-3 and TRBJ2-1, with 7 nucleotides matching TRBD1. V shed 4 bases and J 6 bases; nucleotides not matched to a gene: 3. This CDR3 has 13 amino acids. Looked up from germline, CDR1 is SGHNT and CDR2 is YENEEA.

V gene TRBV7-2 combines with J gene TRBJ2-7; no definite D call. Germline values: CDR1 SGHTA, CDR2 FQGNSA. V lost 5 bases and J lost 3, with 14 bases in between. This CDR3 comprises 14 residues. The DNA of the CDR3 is TGTGCCAGCAGCCAAAGGAGTTTCAACTACGAGCAGTACTTC. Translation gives CASSQRSFNYEQYF.